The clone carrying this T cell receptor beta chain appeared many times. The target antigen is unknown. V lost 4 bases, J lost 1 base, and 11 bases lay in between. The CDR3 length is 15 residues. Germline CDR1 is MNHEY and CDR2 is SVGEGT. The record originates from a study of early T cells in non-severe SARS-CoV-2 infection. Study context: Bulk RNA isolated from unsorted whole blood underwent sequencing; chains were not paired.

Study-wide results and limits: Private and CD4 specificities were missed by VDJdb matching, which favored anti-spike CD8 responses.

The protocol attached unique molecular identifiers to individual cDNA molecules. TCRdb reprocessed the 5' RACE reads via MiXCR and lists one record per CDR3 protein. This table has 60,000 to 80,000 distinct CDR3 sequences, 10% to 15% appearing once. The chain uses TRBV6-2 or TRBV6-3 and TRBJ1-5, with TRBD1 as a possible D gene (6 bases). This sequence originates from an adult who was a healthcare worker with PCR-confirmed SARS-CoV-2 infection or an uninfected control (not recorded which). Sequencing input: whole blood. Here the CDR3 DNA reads TGTGCCAGCAGTTTTGCAGGGGCCAGCAATCAGCCCCAGCATTTT. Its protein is CASSFAGASNQPQHF.